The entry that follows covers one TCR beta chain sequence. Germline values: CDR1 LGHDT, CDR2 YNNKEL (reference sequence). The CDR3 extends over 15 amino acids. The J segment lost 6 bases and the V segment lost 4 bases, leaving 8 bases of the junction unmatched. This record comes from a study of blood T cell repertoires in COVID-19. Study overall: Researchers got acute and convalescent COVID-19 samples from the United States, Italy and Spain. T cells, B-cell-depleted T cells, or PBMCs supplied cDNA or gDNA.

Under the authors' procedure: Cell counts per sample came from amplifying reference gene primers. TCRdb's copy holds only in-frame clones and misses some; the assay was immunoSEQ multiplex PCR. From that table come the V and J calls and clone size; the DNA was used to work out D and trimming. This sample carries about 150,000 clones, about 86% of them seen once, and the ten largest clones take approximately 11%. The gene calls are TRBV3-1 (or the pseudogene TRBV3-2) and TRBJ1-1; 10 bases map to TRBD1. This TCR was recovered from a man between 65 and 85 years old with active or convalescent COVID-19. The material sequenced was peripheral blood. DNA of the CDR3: TGTGCCAGCAGCCCCCGACAGGGGGCCCTTGCTGAAGCTTTCTTT. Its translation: CASSPRQGALAEAFF.